This TCR beta chain derives from a study of T cell responses to AZD1222 COVID-19 vaccine. Data came from immunoSEQ multiplex PCR; TCRdb stores just in-frame clones and leaves some out. The sample lists more than 120,000 clones, roughly 84% occurring once. Remarks on this clone: Other DNA sequences in this sample translate to the same CDR3.

The CDR3 runs 14 residues. Germline trimming cut 6 bases from V and 3 bases from J; bases unmatched to any gene: 5. From germline, CDR1 is SEHNR and CDR2 FQNEAQ (reference sequence). The sequence was collected from an adult who received the AZD1222 COVID-19 vaccine. The sample consisted of peripheral blood, taken 28 days after the second AZD1222 dose. The chain links TRBV7-9 to TRBJ1-5, with TRBD1 identical over 7 bases. Written as DNA, the CDR3 is TGTGCCAGCAGTCGACAGGGAAACAATCAGCCCCAGCATTTT. Its translation: CASSRQGNNQPQHF.